These T cell receptor beta chains were read from a single sample in a study of shared clonotypes between healthy human individuals. Sequencing was performed with immunoSEQ multiplex PCR; in TCRdb, only in-frame clones are kept and a portion is missing. The table records about 820,000 clones, 80% to 95% of them present only once. Source material: naive CD8+ T cells sorted from blood. These receptor sequences come from a man aged 25-40 years in good health. The CDR3 runs from the conserved cysteine through the conserved F or W. D genes are given only for firm matches. Expanded clones get a size class; other rows say once, few or many, or leave the size out.

d_call: -; j_call: TRBJ2-7; v_call: TRBV27; clone_size: -; cdr3_nt: TGTGCCAGCAGTTTATTATCAGAATCCTACGAGCAGTACTTC; cdr3_aa: CASSLLSESYEQYF
d_call: -; j_call: TRBJ2-7; v_call: TRBV29-1; clone_size: -; cdr3_nt: TGCAGCGTTGTGGCAGGGATAAGTTACGAGCAGTACTTC; cdr3_aa: CSVVAGISYEQYF
d_call: TRBD2; j_call: TRBJ2-1; v_call: TRBV29-1; clone_size: -; cdr3_nt: TGCAGCGTTGAAGAAGGCTGGCTAGCGGGAGGGTCCTACAATGAGCAGTTCTTC; cdr3_aa: CSVEEGWLAGGSYNEQFF
d_call: TRBD1; j_call: TRBJ1-2; v_call: TRBV27; clone_size: few; cdr3_nt: TGTGCCAGCAGTTTGGGGGACAGAGCGGACTACACCTTC; cdr3_aa: CASSLGDRADYTF
d_call: TRBD2; j_call: TRBJ2-7; v_call: TRBV27; clone_size: -; cdr3_nt: TGTGCCAGCAGTTTGGTACTAGCGGGAGTTTCCGAGCAGTACTTC; cdr3_aa: CASSLVLAGVSEQYF
d_call: -; j_call: TRBJ2-3; v_call: TRBV5-1; clone_size: -; cdr3_nt: TGCGCCAGCAGCTTGCCCCCAGAGGATACGCAGTATTTT; cdr3_aa: CASSLPPEDTQYF
d_call: -; j_call: TRBJ2-3; v_call: TRBV6-5; clone_size: -; cdr3_nt: TGTGCCAGCAGACGGAGTGATACGCAGTATTTT; cdr3_aa: CASRRSDTQYF
d_call: -; j_call: TRBJ2-7; v_call: TRBV7-9; clone_size: -; cdr3_nt: TGTGCCAGCAGCTTCCCAGGTGACAGAATCCTGAACGAGCAGTACTTC; cdr3_aa: CASSFPGDRILNEQYF
d_call: -; j_call: TRBJ2-1; v_call: TRBV28; clone_size: -; cdr3_nt: TGTGCCAGCAGTTACGGTTACAATGAGCAGTTCTTC; cdr3_aa: CASSYGYNEQFF
d_call: -; j_call: TRBJ2-1; v_call: TRBV5-5; clone_size: -; cdr3_nt: TGTGCCAGCAGCTTGGCGGACAGTGTCTACAATGAGCAGTTCTTC; cdr3_aa: CASSLADSVYNEQFF
d_call: TRBD1; j_call: TRBJ1-5; v_call: TRBV9; clone_size: few; cdr3_nt: TGTGCCAGCAGCGCAAGGGGGCTGGATCAGCCCCAGCATTTT; cdr3_aa: CASSARGLDQPQHF
d_call: -; j_call: TRBJ2-7; v_call: TRBV30; clone_size: -; cdr3_nt: TGTGCCTGGAGGTGGGGACAAACCTACGAGCAGTACTTC; cdr3_aa: CAWRWGQTYEQYF
d_call: -; j_call: TRBJ1-1; v_call: TRBV5-8; clone_size: -; cdr3_nt: TGTGCCAGCAGCTTGGTAGGCCTGGGGGCAGGAGCTTTCTTT; cdr3_aa: CASSLVGLGAGAFF
d_call: -; j_call: TRBJ2-1; v_call: TRBV9; clone_size: -; cdr3_nt: TGTGCCAGCAGCAAGAGCAATGAGCAGTTCTTC; cdr3_aa: CASSKSNEQFF
d_call: -; j_call: TRBJ2-1; v_call: TRBV27; clone_size: -; cdr3_nt: TGTGCCAGCAGTTTAGCATCAACCTACAATGAGCAGTTCTTC; cdr3_aa: CASSLASTYNEQFF
d_call: -; j_call: TRBJ2-3; v_call: TRBV11-2; clone_size: -; cdr3_nt: TGTGCCAGCAGCTTTTGGGTTACAGATACGCAGTATTTT; cdr3_aa: CASSFWVTDTQYF
d_call: -; j_call: TRBJ1-3; v_call: TRBV6-6; clone_size: -; cdr3_nt: TGTGCCAGCCAGGACGGAAACACCATATATTTT; cdr3_aa: CASQDGNTIYF
d_call: -; j_call: TRBJ2-2; v_call: TRBV2; clone_size: -; cdr3_nt: TGTGCCAGCAGTGATCTCTGGGGGACCGGGGAGCTGTTTTTT; cdr3_aa: CASSDLWGTGELFF
d_call: -; j_call: TRBJ1-1; v_call: TRBV15; clone_size: -; cdr3_nt: TGTGCCACCAGCAGAGGGGGCACTGAAGCTTTCTTT; cdr3_aa: CATSRGGTEAFF
d_call: TRBD2; j_call: TRBJ2-1; v_call: TRBV7-9; clone_size: -; cdr3_nt: TGTGCCAGCAGCTTAATACTAGCGGGATTCAATGAGCAGTTCTTC; cdr3_aa: CASSLILAGFNEQFF
d_call: -; j_call: TRBJ2-1; v_call: TRBV5-1; clone_size: -; cdr3_nt: TGCGCCAGCAGCTTGGCCGGACTCCGGCAGAATGAGCAGTTCTTC; cdr3_aa: CASSLAGLRQNEQFF
d_call: TRBD2; j_call: TRBJ2-3; v_call: TRBV5-6; clone_size: -; cdr3_nt: TGTGCCAGCAGCTTGACCCTAGCGGGACTACAGGGTACGCAGTATTTT; cdr3_aa: CASSLTLAGLQGTQYF
d_call: -; j_call: TRBJ1-5; v_call: TRBV9; clone_size: -; cdr3_nt: TGTGCCAGCAGCGTAGAAAGGCATCGGGGTCAGCCCCAGCATTTT; cdr3_aa: CASSVERHRGQPQHF
d_call: -; j_call: TRBJ2-7; v_call: TRBV6-5; clone_size: -; cdr3_nt: TGTGCCAGCAGTCCACTAGCCCCACTCAGCGAGCAGTACTTC; cdr3_aa: CASSPLAPLSEQYF
d_call: -; j_call: TRBJ1-1; v_call: TRBV27; clone_size: -; cdr3_nt: TGTGCCAGCAGTTTATCGCCAGCCATGAACACTGAAGCTTTCTTT; cdr3_aa: CASSLSPAMNTEAFF
d_call: -; j_call: TRBJ2-5; v_call: TRBV20-1; clone_size: -; cdr3_nt: TGCAGTGCTTCGTCGGCGACCCAGTACTTC; cdr3_aa: CSASSATQYF
d_call: -; j_call: TRBJ1-1; v_call: TRBV4-1; clone_size: -; cdr3_nt: TGCGCCAGCAGCCATCGGGGGTTAGCTTTCTTT; cdr3_aa: CASSHRGLAFF
d_call: -; j_call: TRBJ2-3; v_call: TRBV6-4; clone_size: -; cdr3_nt: TGTGCCAGCAGTGAGGGGCAGACTGGCACAGATACGCAGTATTTT; cdr3_aa: CASSEGQTGTDTQYF